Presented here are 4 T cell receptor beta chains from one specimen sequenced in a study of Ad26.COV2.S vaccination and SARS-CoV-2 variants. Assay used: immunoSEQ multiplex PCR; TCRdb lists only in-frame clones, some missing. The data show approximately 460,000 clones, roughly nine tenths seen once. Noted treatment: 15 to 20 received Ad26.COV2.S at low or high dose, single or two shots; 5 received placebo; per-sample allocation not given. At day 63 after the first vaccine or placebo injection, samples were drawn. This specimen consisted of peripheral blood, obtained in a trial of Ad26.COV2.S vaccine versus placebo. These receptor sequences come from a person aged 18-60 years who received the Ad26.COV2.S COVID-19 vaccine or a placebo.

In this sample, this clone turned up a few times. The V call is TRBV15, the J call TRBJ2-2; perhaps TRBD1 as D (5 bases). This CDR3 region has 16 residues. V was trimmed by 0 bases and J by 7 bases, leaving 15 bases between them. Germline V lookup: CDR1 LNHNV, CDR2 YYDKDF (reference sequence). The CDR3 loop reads CATSRDQGVLGGELFF. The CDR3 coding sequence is TGTGCCACCAGCAGAGATCAGGGCGTACTCGGCGGGGAGCTGTTTTTT.

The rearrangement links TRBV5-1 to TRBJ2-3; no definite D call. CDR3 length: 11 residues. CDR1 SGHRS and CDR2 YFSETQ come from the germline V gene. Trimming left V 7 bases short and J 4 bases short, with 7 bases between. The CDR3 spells CASWEADTQYF. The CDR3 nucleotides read TGCGCCAGCTGGGAAGCAGATACGCAGTATTTT.

The CDR3 loop is CASSGVEGSGYTF. The CDR3 bases are TGTGCCAGCAGCGGGGTGGAGGGTAGCGGCTACACCTTC. The gene calls are TRBV5-4 and TRBJ1-2; unclear D gene. V lost 4 bases and J 8 bases, leaving 15 bases between the germline ends. The CDR3 totals 13 residues. The germline gives CDR1 SGHNT, CDR2 YYREEE (reference sequence).

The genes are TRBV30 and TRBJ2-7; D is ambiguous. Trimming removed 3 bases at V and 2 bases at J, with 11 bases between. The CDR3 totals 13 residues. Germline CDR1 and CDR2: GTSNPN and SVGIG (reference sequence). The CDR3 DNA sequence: TGTGCCTGGAGATCCGAGGCGGCCTACGAGCAGTACTTC. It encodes CAWRSEAAYEQYF.